Only a few counts were recorded for the clone carrying this T cell receptor (beta chain). The antigen remains unidentified. The CDR3 has 12 residues. The V end lost 5 bases, the J end lost 3 bases, and 8 bases lay between the germline ends. Germline assignment: CDR1 SGHTA and CDR2 FQGNSA. The data were produced by immunoSEQ multiplex PCR, yet TCRdb's version contains in-frame clones alone and is incomplete. The data show tens of thousands of clones, 74% seen once. This entry comes from a study of vaccination effects on CD4 cells after COVID-19. Whole-study results and caveats: Clones arising from infection and from vaccination showed marked clonal contraction late after vaccination.

The ViraFEST assay expanded antigen-specific CD4+ T cells with viral peptide pools before sequencing. Investigators separated out CD4+ T cells once around nine days of culture had passed. It was two doses of either the BNT162b2 or mRNA-1273 vaccine that participants received. The chain joins TRBV7-2 to TRBJ2-7; D is unresolved. Sequencing used CD4+ T cells from PBMCs cultured with HCoV-229E spike peptides, obtained after COVID-19 vaccination. This TCR was sampled from a human donor who received a COVID-19 vaccine. In DNA form, the CDR3 reads TGTGCCAGCAGCCCATCAGACTACGAGCAGTACTTC. This translates into CASSPSDYEQYF. Variable domain in full (rest from reference TRBV7-2 and TRBJ2-7): GAGVSQSPSNKVTEKGKDVELRCDPISGHTALYWYRQSLGQGLEFLIYFQGNSAPDKSGLPSDRFSAERTGGSVSTLTIQRTQQEDSAVYLCASSPSDYEQYFGPGTRLTVT.